The 23 T cell receptor beta chains reported below all come from one sample, sequenced in a study of T-cell reconstitution after alpha-beta-depleted transplantation in children. This sample's TCRbeta library carried unique molecular identifier barcodes. TCRdb re-called the PCR reads through MiXCR, storing one row per CDR3 protein. The top ten hold 28% of the sample, which has about 980,000 distinct CDR3 sequences, around 30% seen once. The material sequenced was PBMCs, mostly from graft donor cells, taken 360 days after TCRalphabeta/CD19-depleted stem cell transplant. All receptors come from a boy younger than two who had a stem cell transplant for SCID, so the T cells may come from the graft donor.

This clonotype has a count of ten or more. The chain couples TRBV5-1 to TRBJ1-5, with D hard to call. Deletions cut 0 bases from V and 3 bases from J, with 4 bases between. The CDR3 has 13 residues. From germline, CDR1 is SGHRS and CDR2 YFSETQ. This CDR3 reads CASSLGANQPQHF. The CDR3 DNA reads as TGCGCCAGCAGCTTGGGGGCCAATCAGCCCCAGCATTTT.

V is TRBV9 and J is TRBJ2-7, with D perhaps TRBD1 (7 bases). The germline V and J ends were trimmed by 4 bases and 7 bases, with 21 bases remaining between them. Germline CDR1 reads SGDLS; CDR2 reads YYNGEE. The CDR3 totals 15 residues. CDR3 sequence reads: CASSPQGRTVDEQYF. In DNA form, the CDR3 reads TGTGCCAGCAGCCCACAGGGGAGGACGGTGGATGAGCAGTACTTC.

This clonotype was seen more than once but under ten times. V and J are TRBV2 and TRBJ2-7, with 11 bases matching TRBD1. The CDR3 is 13 residues long. The V segment lost 5 bases and the J segment 7 bases; nucleotides outside the gene matches: 4. Germline V gene data show CDR1 as SNHLY and CDR2 as FYNNEI. The CDR3 coding sequence is TGTGCCAGCAGTCCGGACAGGGGGCTTGAGCAGTACTTC. Translated: CASSPDRGLEQYF.

V gene TRBV27 combines with J gene TRBJ1-1, with TRBD1 identical over 10 bases. From germline, CDR1 is MNHEY and CDR2 SMNVEV (reference sequence). The CDR3 loop spans 15 amino acids. Unmatched junction bases numbered 11, after V lost 7 bases and J lost 6 bases. This CDR3 reads CASTRDRGHWAEAFF. The CDR3 bases are TGTGCCAGCACCCGGGACAGGGGTCATTGGGCTGAAGCTTTCTTT.

This clonotype was picked up a small number of times. The V call is TRBV12-3 or TRBV12-4, the J call TRBJ1-4; 7 nucleotides agree with TRBD1. The V segment lost 4 bases and the J segment 5 bases; nucleotides outside the gene matches: 4. The CDR3 is made up of 14 amino acids. This CDR3 reads CASSSTGPNEKLFF. The CDR3 DNA sequence: TGTGCCAGCAGTTCGACAGGGCCCAATGAAAAACTGTTTTTT.

The rearrangement links TRBV12-3 or TRBV12-4 to TRBJ2-3, with TRBD2 matching over 10 bases. CDR3 length: 20 amino acids. V was pared by 1 base and J by 0 bases, with 13 bases of the junction left unmatched. DNA for the CDR3: TGTGCCAGCAGTTTAGACAGGTTCGCTCTAGCGGGGGCTAGCACAGATACGCAGTATTTT. Translation: CASSLDRFALAGASTDTQYF.

The chain employs TRBV11-2 and TRBJ2-3; D is uncertain. The germline V and J ends were trimmed by 2 bases and 8 bases, with 11 bases remaining between them. The CDR3 loop spans 13 amino acids. Germline-derived CDR1 and CDR2 are SGHAT and FQNNGV. CDR3 amino acids: CASSLPDRGTQYF. CDR3 coding DNA: TGTGCCAGCAGCTTACCAGACCGCGGTACGCAGTATTTT.

The chain joins TRBV4-2 to TRBJ2-1; TRBD2 is a possible D gene (6 bases). V lost 6 bases and J lost 7, with 22 bases in between. The CDR3 length is 16 residues. Germline CDR1 LGHNA, CDR2 YNFKEQ. The CDR3 protein is CASRKDPGTQGNEQFF. CDR3 nucleotide sequence: TGTGCCAGCAGAAAAGACCCGGGGACTCAAGGTAATGAGCAGTTCTTC.

The rearrangement joins TRBV5-5 to TRBJ2-5; 10 nucleotides line up with TRBD1. The CDR3 loop spans 18 amino acids. Germline V gives CDR1 SGHKS, CDR2 YYEKEE (reference sequence). The ends lost 3 bases at V and 4 bases at J; junction bases unmatched: 15. CDR3 region: CASSYNIRDRGIVETQYF. CDR3 nucleotides: TGTGCCAGCAGCTACAACATCCGGGACAGGGGAATCGTAGAGACCCAGTACTTC.

This clonotype came up a few times. Here the CDR3 reads CASSRPGNEQYF. In nucleotides, the CDR3 is TGTGCCAGCAGTCGACCCGGGAACGAGCAGTACTTC. The chain links TRBV12-3 or TRBV12-4 to TRBJ2-7; the D gene is possibly TRBD2 (5 bases). Trimming stripped 5 bases from V and 5 bases from J, with 10 bases between. The CDR3 totals 12 residues.

The CDR3 DNA follows: TGCGCCAGCAGCTTGGTTGGCAGGGCTCCGGACACTGAAGCTTTCTTT. Translation gives CASSLVGRAPDTEAFF. The chain employs TRBV5-1 and TRBJ1-1; D perhaps matches TRBD1 (5 bases). This CDR3 is 16 amino acids long. Germline loops: CDR1 SGHRS, CDR2 YFSETQ. The ends were cut back, 0 bases at V and 3 bases at J, with 15 bases in the middle.

CDR3 protein: CATSGDSDEQFF. The CDR3, as DNA: TGTGCCACCAGTGGTGACAGCGATGAGCAGTTCTTC. The genes are TRBV24-1 and TRBJ2-1; D is possibly TRBD1 (5 bases). Germline CDR1 and CDR2: KGHDR and SFDVKD. The V end lost 5 bases, the J end lost 8 bases, and 9 bases lay between the germline ends. The CDR3 loop spans 12 amino acids.

This clonotype was counted ten times or more. The V call is TRBV10-3, the J call TRBJ2-5, with D perhaps TRBD1 (5 bases). Germline CDR1 is ENHRY and CDR2 is SYGVKD. The CDR3 is made up of 13 amino acids. Trimming took 5 bases from V and 3 from J, leaving 10 bases between them. Here the CDR3 reads CAISKGNEETQYF. CDR3 in DNA: TGTGCCATCAGTAAGGGGAATGAAGAGACCCAGTACTTC.

V and J are TRBV5-1 and TRBJ2-3; D not certain. The length of the CDR3 is 14 residues. Between the trimmed V and J ends, which lost 0 bases and 2 bases, there was a span of 7 bases. Germline CDR1 SGHRS, CDR2 YFSETQ. DNA of the CDR3: TGCGCCAGCAGCTTGGTGCCACCCACAGATACGCAGTATTTT. Translated: CASSLVPPTDTQYF.

The rearrangement links TRBV28 to TRBJ2-7, with D perhaps matching TRBD2 (7 bases). Per the germline V gene, CDR1 is MDHEN and CDR2 is SYDVKM. V gave up 0 bases and J gave up 0 bases, with 18 bases separating them. This CDR3 comprises 18 residues. CDR3 in amino acids: CASSLWPGGLAVSYEQYF. The CDR3 DNA is TGTGCCAGCAGTTTATGGCCTGGGGGGCTAGCGGTCTCCTACGAGCAGTACTTC.

The rearrangement joins TRBV20-1 to TRBJ2-6; D perhaps matches TRBD1 (5 bases). CDR1 and CDR2 (germline): DFQATT, SNEGSKA (reference sequence). The CDR3 spans 15 residues. Trimming left V 3 bases short and J 2 bases short, with 11 bases between. The CDR3 sequence: CSASDWGAGANVLTF. CDR3 in DNA: TGCAGTGCTAGTGACTGGGGCGCTGGGGCCAACGTCCTGACTTTC.

The chain joins TRBV12-3 or TRBV12-4 to TRBJ2-1; the match to TRBD2 covers 15 bases. This CDR3 spans 19 amino acids. After removal of 5 bases from V and 1 base from J, the junction contained 9 bases not matched to a gene. The CDR3 reads CASSPGLAGGYGSYNEQFF. The DNA for the CDR3 is TGTGCCAGCAGTCCGGGACTAGCGGGGGGTTACGGTTCCTACAATGAGCAGTTCTTC.

This clonotype was detected a few times. The gene calls are TRBV10-3 and TRBJ2-7, with D perhaps being TRBD1 or TRBD2 (5 bases each). Trimming cost V 6 bases and J 2 bases, with 17 bases left between them. The CDR3 runs to 15 residues. Germline assignment: CDR1 ENHRY and CDR2 SYGVKD. CDR3 sequence reads: CAIRGLGAQPYEQYF. The CDR3 DNA follows: TGTGCCATCAGAGGCCTCGGGGCCCAACCCTACGAGCAGTACTTC.

The chain recombines TRBV6-2 or TRBV6-3 with TRBJ1-6; D uncertain. This CDR3 has 15 amino acids. With 1 base removed from V and 9 bases from J, the gap between germline ends came to 13 bases. Per germline, CDR1 MNHEY and CDR2 SVGEGT. The CDR3 loop is CASSYWQAQFSPLHF. DNA of the CDR3: TGTGCCAGCAGTTACTGGCAGGCACAGTTTTCACCCCTCCACTTT.

This clonotype has just one count. The chain has TRBV12-3 or TRBV12-4 and TRBJ2-4; D is possibly TRBD2 (5 bases). CDR3 length: 13 residues. Between the trimmed V and J ends, which lost 7 bases and 8 bases, there was a span of 15 bases. The DNA for the CDR3 is TGTGCCAGCAACTCTAGCCCATCGGACATTCAGTACTTC. It codes for CASNSSPSDIQYF.

The rearrangement uses TRBV15 and TRBJ1-2; 10 nucleotides agree with TRBD1. The CDR3 spans 14 residues. Germline assignment: CDR1 LNHNV and CDR2 YYDKDF (reference sequence). After removal of 4 bases from V and 7 bases from J, the junction contained 6 bases not matched to a gene. DNA of the CDR3: TGTGCCACCAGCATTGGGACAGGGGAGGGTGGCTACACCTTC. Its protein product is CATSIGTGEGGYTF.

In its sample, this clonotype was seen a few times. The rearrangement joins TRBV12-3 or TRBV12-4 to TRBJ2-1, with 9 bases aligning to TRBD1. This CDR3 region has 15 residues. V dropped 2 bases and J dropped 7; count of bases not matched to a gene: 6. This CDR3 is CASSLIGQGKNEQFF. CDR3 bases: TGTGCCAGCAGTTTAATTGGACAGGGGAAGAATGAGCAGTTCTTC.

This chain uses TRBV20-1 with TRBJ2-3, with a possible D match to TRBD2 (5 bases). The V end was cut by 6 bases, the J end by 3 bases, with 16 bases between. Germline-derived CDR1 and CDR2 are DFQATT and SNEGSKA (reference sequence). CDR3 length: 14 amino acids. The CDR3 loop is CSAPLSSGTDTQYF. For the CDR3, the DNA is TGCAGTGCCCCCCTCTCCTCGGGGACAGATACGCAGTATTTT.